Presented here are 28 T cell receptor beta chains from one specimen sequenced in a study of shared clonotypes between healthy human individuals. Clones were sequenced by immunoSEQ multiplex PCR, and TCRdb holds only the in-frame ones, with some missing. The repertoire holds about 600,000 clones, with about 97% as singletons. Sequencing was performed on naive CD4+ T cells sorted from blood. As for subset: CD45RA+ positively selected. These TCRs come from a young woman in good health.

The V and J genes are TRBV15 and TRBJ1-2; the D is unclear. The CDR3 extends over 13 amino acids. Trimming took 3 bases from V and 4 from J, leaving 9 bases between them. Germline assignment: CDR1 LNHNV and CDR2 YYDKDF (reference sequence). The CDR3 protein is CATSRRESYGYTF. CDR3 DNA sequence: TGTGCCACCAGCAGGAGAGAATCCTATGGCTACACCTTC.

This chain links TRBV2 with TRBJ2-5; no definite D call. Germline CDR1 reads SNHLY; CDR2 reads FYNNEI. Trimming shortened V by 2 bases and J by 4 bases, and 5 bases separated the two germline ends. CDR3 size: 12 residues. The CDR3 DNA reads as TGTGCCAGCAGTGAAACTCTAGAGACCCAGTACTTC. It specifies CASSETLETQYF.

CDR3 DNA sequence: TGTGCCAGCTCACCAAGTACGAGGTCCTACGAGCAGTACTTC. Translated: CASSPSTRSYEQYF. The chain combines TRBV18 with TRBJ2-7; D unclear. With 2 bases removed from V and 1 base from J, the gap between germline ends came to 9 bases. This CDR3 is built from 14 residues. Looked up from germline, CDR1 is KGHSH and CDR2 is LQKENI.

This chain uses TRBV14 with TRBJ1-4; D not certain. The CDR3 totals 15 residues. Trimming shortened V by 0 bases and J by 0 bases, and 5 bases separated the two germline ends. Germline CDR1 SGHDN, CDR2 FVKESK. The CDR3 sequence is CASSQESATNEKLFF. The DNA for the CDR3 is TGTGCCAGCAGCCAAGAATCTGCAACTAATGAAAAACTGTTTTTT.

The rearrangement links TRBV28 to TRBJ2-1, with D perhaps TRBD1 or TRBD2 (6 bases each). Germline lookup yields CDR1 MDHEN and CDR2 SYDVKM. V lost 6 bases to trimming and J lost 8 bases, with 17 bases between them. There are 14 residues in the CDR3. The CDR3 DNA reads TGTGCCAGCAGCCTCCCCCGGGGGCAAGATGAGCAGTTCTTC. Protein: CASSLPRGQDEQFF.

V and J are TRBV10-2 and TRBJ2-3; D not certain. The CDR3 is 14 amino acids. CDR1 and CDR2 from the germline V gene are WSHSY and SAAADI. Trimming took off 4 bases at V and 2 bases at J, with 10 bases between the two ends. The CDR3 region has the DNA TGCGCCAGCAGTGTTGGTAGTCTCACAGATACGCAGTATTTT. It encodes CASSVGSLTDTQYF.

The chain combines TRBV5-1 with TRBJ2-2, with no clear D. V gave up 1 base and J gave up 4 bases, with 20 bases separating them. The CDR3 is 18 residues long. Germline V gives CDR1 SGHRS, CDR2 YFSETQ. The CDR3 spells CASSLTASRIATTGELFF. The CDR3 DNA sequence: TGCGCCAGCAGCTTGACGGCATCCCGGATCGCCACCACCGGGGAGCTGTTTTTT.

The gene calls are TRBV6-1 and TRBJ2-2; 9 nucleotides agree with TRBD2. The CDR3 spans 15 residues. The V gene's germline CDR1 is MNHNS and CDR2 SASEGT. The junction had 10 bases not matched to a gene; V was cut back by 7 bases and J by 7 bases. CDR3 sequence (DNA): TGTGCCAGCATTCCGATTAGCGGGAGTGGCGGGGAGCTGTTTTTT. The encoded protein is CASIPISGSGGELFF.

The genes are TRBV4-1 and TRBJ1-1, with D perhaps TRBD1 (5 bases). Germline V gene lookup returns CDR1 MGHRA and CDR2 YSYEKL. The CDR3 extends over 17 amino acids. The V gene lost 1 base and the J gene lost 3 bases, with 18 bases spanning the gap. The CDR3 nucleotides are TGCGCCAGCAGCCAAGGCCCCCAGAGGGGAAGGGACACTGAAGCTTTCTTT. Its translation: CASSQGPQRGRDTEAFF.

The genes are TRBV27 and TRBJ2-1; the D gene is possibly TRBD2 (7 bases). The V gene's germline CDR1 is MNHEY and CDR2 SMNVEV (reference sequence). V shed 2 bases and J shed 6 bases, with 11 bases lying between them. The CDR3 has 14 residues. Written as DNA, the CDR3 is TGTGCCAGCAGTTTAAGGGGGGGGAGCAATGAGCAGTTCTTC. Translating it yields CASSLRGGSNEQFF.

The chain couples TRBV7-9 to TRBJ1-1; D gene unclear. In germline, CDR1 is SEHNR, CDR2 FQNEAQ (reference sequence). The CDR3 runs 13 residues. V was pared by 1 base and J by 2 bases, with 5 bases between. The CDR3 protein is CASSLDPNTEAFF. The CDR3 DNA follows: TGTGCCAGCAGCTTAGACCCTAACACTGAAGCTTTCTTT.

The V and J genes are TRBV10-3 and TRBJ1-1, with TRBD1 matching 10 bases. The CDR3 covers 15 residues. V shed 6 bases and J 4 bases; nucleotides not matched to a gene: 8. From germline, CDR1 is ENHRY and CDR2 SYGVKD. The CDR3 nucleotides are TGTGCCATCAGCGCGCTGGGACAGGGGAGCACTGAAGCTTTCTTT. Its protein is CAISALGQGSTEAFF.

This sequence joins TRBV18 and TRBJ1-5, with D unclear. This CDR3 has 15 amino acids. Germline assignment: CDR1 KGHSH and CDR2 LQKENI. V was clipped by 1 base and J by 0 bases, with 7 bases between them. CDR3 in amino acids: CASSPQRDSNQPQHF. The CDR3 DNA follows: TGTGCCAGCTCACCACAACGGGATAGCAATCAGCCCCAGCATTTT.

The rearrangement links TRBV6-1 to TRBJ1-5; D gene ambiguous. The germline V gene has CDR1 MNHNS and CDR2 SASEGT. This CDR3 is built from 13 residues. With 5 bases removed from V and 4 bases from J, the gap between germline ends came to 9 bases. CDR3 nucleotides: TGTGCCAGCAGTACGAGCCAGAATCAGCCCCAGCATTTT. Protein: CASSTSQNQPQHF.

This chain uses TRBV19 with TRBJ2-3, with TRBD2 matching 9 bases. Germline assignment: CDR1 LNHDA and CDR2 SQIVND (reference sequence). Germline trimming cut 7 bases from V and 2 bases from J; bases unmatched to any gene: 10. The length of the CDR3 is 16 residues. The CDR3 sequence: CASTLAGGPNTDTQYF. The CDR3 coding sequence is TGTGCCAGTACGCTCGCGGGAGGGCCGAACACAGATACGCAGTATTTT.

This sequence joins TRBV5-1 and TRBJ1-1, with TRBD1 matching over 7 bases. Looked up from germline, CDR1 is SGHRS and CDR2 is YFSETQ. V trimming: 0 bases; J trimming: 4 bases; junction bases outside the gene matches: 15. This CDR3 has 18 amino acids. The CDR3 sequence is CASSLARLGGGVVTEAFF. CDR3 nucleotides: TGCGCCAGCAGCTTGGCCCGGTTGGGAGGGGGCGTAGTCACTGAAGCTTTCTTT.

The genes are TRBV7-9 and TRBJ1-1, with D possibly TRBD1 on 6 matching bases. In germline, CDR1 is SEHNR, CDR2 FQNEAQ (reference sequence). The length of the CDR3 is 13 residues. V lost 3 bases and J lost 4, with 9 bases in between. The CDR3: CASSFTGRTEAFF. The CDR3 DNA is TGTGCCAGCAGCTTTACAGGGCGCACTGAAGCTTTCTTT.

For the CDR3, the DNA is TGTGCCAGCAGTTACGCGATGCACCAAGAGACCCAGTACTTC. Translated, it gives CASSYAMHQETQYF. The rearrangement joins TRBV6-5 to TRBJ2-5; D gene uncertain. Trimming shortened V by 2 bases and J by 0 bases, and 7 bases separated the two germline ends. This CDR3 contains 14 residues. CDR1 and CDR2 from the germline V gene are MNHEY and SVGAGI.

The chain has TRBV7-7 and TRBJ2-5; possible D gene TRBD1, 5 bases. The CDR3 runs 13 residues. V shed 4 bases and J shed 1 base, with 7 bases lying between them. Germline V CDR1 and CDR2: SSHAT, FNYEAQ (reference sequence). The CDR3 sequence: CASSSQGQETQYF. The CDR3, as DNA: TGTGCCAGCAGCTCTCAGGGCCAAGAGACCCAGTACTTC.

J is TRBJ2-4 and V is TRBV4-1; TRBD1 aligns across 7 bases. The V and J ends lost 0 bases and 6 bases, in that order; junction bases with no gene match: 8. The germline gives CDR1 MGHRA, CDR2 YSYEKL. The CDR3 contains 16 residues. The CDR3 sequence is CASSQDGLTGLNIQYF. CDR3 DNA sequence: TGCGCCAGCAGCCAAGATGGGTTGACAGGGTTAAACATTCAGTACTTC.

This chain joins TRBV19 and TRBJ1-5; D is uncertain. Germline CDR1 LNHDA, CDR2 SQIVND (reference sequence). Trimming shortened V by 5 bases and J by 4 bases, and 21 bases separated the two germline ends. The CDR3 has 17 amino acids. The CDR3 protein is CASSPPLRVRGNQPQHF. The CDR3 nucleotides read TGTGCCAGTAGTCCCCCCCTGAGGGTACGCGGGAATCAGCCCCAGCATTTT.

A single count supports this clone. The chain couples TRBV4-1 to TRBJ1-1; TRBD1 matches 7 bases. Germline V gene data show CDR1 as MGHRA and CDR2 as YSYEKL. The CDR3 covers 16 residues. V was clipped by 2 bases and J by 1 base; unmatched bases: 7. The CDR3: CASSQIWTGPNTEAFF. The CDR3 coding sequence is TGCGCCAGCAGCCAAATATGGACAGGCCCGAACACTGAAGCTTTCTTT.

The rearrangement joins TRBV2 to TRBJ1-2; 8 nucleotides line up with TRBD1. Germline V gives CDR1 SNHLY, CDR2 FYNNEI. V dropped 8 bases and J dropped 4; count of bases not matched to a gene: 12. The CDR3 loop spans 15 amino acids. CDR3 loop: CASQPGQVGGYGYTF. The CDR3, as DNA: TGTGCCAGCCAGCCGGGACAGGTAGGCGGCTATGGCTACACCTTC. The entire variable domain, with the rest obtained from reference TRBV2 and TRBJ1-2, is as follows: EPEVTQTPSHQVTQMGQEVILRCVPISNHLYFYWYRQILGQKVEFLVSFYNNEISEKSEIFDDQFSVERPDGSNFTLKIRSTKLEDSAMYFCASQPGQVGGYGYTFGSGTRLTVV.

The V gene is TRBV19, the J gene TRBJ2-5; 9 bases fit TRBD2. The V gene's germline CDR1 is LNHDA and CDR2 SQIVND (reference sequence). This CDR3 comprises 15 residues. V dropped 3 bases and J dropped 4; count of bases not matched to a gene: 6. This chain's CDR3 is CASSMPLAGRETQYF. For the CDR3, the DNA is TGTGCCAGTAGTATGCCCCTAGCGGGACGAGAGACCCAGTACTTC.

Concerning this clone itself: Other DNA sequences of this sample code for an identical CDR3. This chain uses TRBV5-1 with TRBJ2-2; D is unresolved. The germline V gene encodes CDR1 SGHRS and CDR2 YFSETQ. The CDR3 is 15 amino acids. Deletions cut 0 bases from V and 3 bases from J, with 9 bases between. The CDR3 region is CASSLGDRDTGELFF. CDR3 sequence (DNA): TGCGCCAGCAGCTTGGGGGATAGGGACACCGGGGAGCTGTTTTTT.

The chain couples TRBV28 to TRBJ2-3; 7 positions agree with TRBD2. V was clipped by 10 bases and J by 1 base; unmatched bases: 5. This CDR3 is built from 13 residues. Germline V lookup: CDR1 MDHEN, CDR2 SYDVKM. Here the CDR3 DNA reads TGTGCCACCTCCCTAGCGGGCACAGATACGCAGTATTTT. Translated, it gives CATSLAGTDTQYF. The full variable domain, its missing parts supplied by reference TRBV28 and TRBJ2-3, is DVKVTQSSRYLVKRTGEKVFLECVQDMDHENMFWYRQDPGLGLRLIYFSYDVKMKEKGDIPEGYSVSREKKERFSLILESASTNQTSMYLCATSLAGTDTQYFGPGTRLTVL.

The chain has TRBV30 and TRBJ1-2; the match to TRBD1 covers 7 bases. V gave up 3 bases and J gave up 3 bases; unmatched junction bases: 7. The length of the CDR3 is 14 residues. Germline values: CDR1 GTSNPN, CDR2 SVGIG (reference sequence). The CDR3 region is CAWRGTVGDYGYTF. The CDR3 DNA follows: TGTGCCTGGAGGGGGACAGTGGGTGACTATGGCTACACCTTC.

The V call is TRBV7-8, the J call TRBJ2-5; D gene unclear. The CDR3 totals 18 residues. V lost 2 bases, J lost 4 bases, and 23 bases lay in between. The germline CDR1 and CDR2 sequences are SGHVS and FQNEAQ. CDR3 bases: TGTGCCAGCAGCTTACGCCCTCCGACGGGTGGGAATCGAGAGACCCAGTACTTC. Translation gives CASSLRPPTGGNRETQYF.